The 27 T cell receptor beta chains given below trace back to one sample, sequenced in a study of shared clonotypes between healthy human individuals. Profiled with immunoSEQ multiplex PCR; TCRdb holds only in-frame clones, not every one. The sample shows roughly 490,000 clones, 79% of them seen only once. The sample comprised PBMCs. All receptors derive from a woman between 35 and 50 years old in good health. Some clones in this sample may be carry-over from other donors' samples.

The chain uses TRBV6-1 and TRBJ2-6, with a tentative D call TRBD1 (6 bases). Trimming took 4 bases from V and 3 from J, leaving 7 bases between them. This CDR3 has 14 residues. Germline V gene data show CDR1 as MNHNS and CDR2 as SASEGT. The CDR3 sequence is CASSGTDGANVLTF. Here the CDR3 DNA reads TGTGCCAGCAGTGGGACAGATGGGGCCAACGTCCTGACTTTC.

This clone was observed a single time. The J gene is TRBJ2-2, the V gene TRBV12-5; D gene ambiguous. The ends were cut back, 3 bases at V and 7 bases at J, with 12 bases in the middle. CDR3 length equals 14 residues. Germline CDR1 is LGHNT and CDR2 is FRNRAP. The CDR3 DNA follows: TGTGCTAGTGGTTTCCAGCGAAAAGGCGGGGAGCTGTTTTTT. Its translation: CASGFQRKGGELFF.

The rearrangement joins TRBV13 to TRBJ2-3; tentatively, D is TRBD2 (6 bases). Germline V gene lookup returns CDR1 PRHDT and CDR2 FYEKMQ (reference sequence). This CDR3 region has 16 residues. V lost 1 base to trimming and J lost 2 bases, with 13 bases between them. The CDR3 bases are TGTGCCAGCAGCTTAGTTCGGGAGCGACACACAGATACGCAGTATTTT. It specifies CASSLVRERHTDTQYF.

As to this clone: The identical CDR3 is also encoded by other nucleotide sequences in the sample. The CDR3 sequence is CASSPGTSGYNEQFF. As DNA, the CDR3 is TGCGCCAGCAGCCCAGGGACTAGCGGGTACAATGAGCAGTTCTTC. The gene calls are TRBV5-1 and TRBJ2-1; 12 bases match TRBD2. The germline CDR1 and CDR2 sequences are SGHRS and YFSETQ. With 4 bases clipped from V and 4 bases from J, the junction kept 3 bases outside the gene matches. The CDR3 runs to 15 residues.

This clone counts as medium-sized. Within the sample, other DNA sequences also encode this same CDR3. CDR3 loop: CASSLSVSGNTIYF. CDR3 DNA sequence: TGTGCCAGCAGCTTATCCGTCTCTGGAAACACCATATATTTT. The chain couples TRBV7-8 to TRBJ1-3; D gene ambiguous. The CDR3 totals 14 residues. CDR1 is SGHVS and CDR2 is FQNEAQ in the germline V gene. The V end was cut by 2 bases, the J end by 0 bases, with 5 bases between.

The J gene is TRBJ1-1, the V gene TRBV16; D is undetermined. CDR1 is KGHSY and CDR2 is FQNENV in the germline V gene. This CDR3 spans 14 amino acids. Trimming removed 1 base from V and 1 base from J, with 7 bases in between. The CDR3: CASSQFQSNTEAFF. Written as DNA, the CDR3 is TGTGCCAGCAGCCAATTCCAGTCGAACACTGAAGCTTTCTTT. The full variable domain, its missing parts supplied by reference TRBV16 and TRBJ1-1, is GEEVAQTPKHLVRGEGQKAKLYCAPIKGHSYVFWYQQVLKNEFKFLISFQNENVFDETGMPKERFSAKCLPNSPCSLEIQATKLEDSAVYFCASSQFQSNTEAFFGQGTRLTVV.

With respect to this clone: Given a far larger clone just one base away, this is likely a sequencing read error. The rearrangement links TRBV7-2 to TRBJ1-2; 9 nucleotides agree with TRBD1. Germline V gene sequence: CDR1 SGHTA, CDR2 FQGNSA. CDR3 length: 14 amino acids. After removal of 6 bases from V and 9 bases from J, the junction contained 11 bases not matched to a gene. Here the CDR3 reads CASSRSGTGSCYTF. The DNA of the CDR3 is TGTGCCAGCAGTCGTAGCGGGACAGGGAGCTGCTACACCTTC.

The chain combines TRBV30 with TRBJ2-2, with TRBD1 matching over 8 bases. The CDR3 is 13 residues long. The germline CDR1 and CDR2 sequences are GTSNPN and SVGIG (reference sequence). Trimming removed 5 bases from V and 1 base from J; junction bases left unmatched: 0. The chain's CDR3 is CAWDRGNTGELFF. The CDR3 nucleotides are TGTGCCTGGGACAGGGGGAACACCGGGGAGCTGTTTTTT.

The DNA for the CDR3 is TGTGCCAGCAGCTTAGTCCCGGAGGGTGAAGCTTTCTTT. Residues: CASSLVPEGEAFF. The chain has TRBV7-6 and TRBJ1-1; D is unresolved. In germline, CDR1 is SGHVS, CDR2 FNYEAQ. Trimming took off 1 base at V and 7 bases at J, with 10 bases between the two ends. The CDR3 runs to 13 residues.

The chain carries TRBV4-2 and TRBJ2-1; 11 nucleotides match TRBD2. Trimming removed 1 base from V and 1 base from J; junction bases left unmatched: 0. The CDR3 has 16 residues. CDR1 is LGHNA, CDR2 YNFKEQ, per germline. CDR3 sequence reads: CASSQGTSGSYNEQFF. As DNA, the CDR3 is TGTGCCAGCAGCCAAGGGACTAGCGGGTCCTACAATGAGCAGTTCTTC.

The V gene is TRBV23-1, the J gene TRBJ2-3; 14 nucleotides match TRBD2. TRBV23-1 is reported as an ORF; its role is uncertain. This CDR3 is 17 amino acids long. V was pared by 2 bases and J by 7 bases, with 8 bases of the junction left unmatched. CDR3 DNA: TGCGCCAGCAGTCAACCGCCCGGGACTAGCGGGAGTTATACGCAGTATTTT. Its translation: CASSQPPGTSGSYTQYF.

This clone was seen a handful of times. V usage is TRBV30 and J usage is TRBJ1-4; TRBD1 might be the D (6 bases). Germline lookup yields CDR1 GTSNPN and CDR2 SVGIG (reference sequence). This CDR3 has 16 amino acids. V was clipped by 1 base and J by 3 bases, with 15 bases between them. The CDR3 DNA follows: TGTGCCTGGAGTGCCATTCCACAGGGATCTAATGAAAAACTGTTTTTT. This translates into CAWSAIPQGSNEKLFF.

Points on this clone: Other DNA sequences in the sample encode the same CDR3. This chain connects TRBV7-2 to TRBJ1-1; a weak D match, TRBD1 (6 bases). The CDR3 runs to 15 residues. The V gene lost 1 base and the J gene lost 1 base, with 10 bases spanning the gap. Germline-derived CDR1 and CDR2 are SGHTA and FQGNSA. As DNA, the CDR3 is TGTGCCAGCAGCTTAGGGGGGGCAGGGAACACTGAAGCTTTCTTT. This encodes CASSLGGAGNTEAFF.

The rearrangement uses TRBV30 and TRBJ1-1; no reliable D call. CDR1 and CDR2 from the germline V gene are GTSNPN and SVGIG (reference sequence). Trimming removed 2 bases from V and 5 bases from J, with 6 bases in between. The CDR3 runs to 11 residues. The CDR3 region is CAWSRETEAFF. CDR3 sequence (DNA): TGTGCCTGGAGTCGAGAGACTGAAGCTTTCTTT.

The chain is built from TRBV7-8 and TRBJ2-3; D possibly corresponds to TRBD2 (6 bases). V gave up 0 bases and J gave up 5 bases, with 18 bases separating them. The length of the CDR3 is 17 residues. The germline CDR1 and CDR2 sequences are SGHVS and FQNEAQ. The chain's CDR3 is CASSLARTGRGIDTQYF. For the CDR3, the DNA is TGTGCCAGCAGCTTAGCAAGAACCGGGAGAGGTATAGATACGCAGTATTTT.

V is TRBV6-1 and J is TRBJ1-5; tentative D call: TRBD1 (5 bases). With 1 base removed from V and 2 bases from J, the gap between germline ends came to 12 bases. The germline V gene has CDR1 MNHNS and CDR2 SASEGT. The CDR3 is 16 amino acids. This CDR3 is CASSEVEGTGNQPQHF. The CDR3 nucleotides read TGTGCCAGCAGTGAAGTTGAGGGGACGGGCAATCAGCCCCAGCATTTT.

The CDR3 DNA reads as TGTGCCAGCAGCTTGGACGGCTTTGACCTAAATGAGCAGTTCTTC. Translation: CASSLDGFDLNEQFF. The V gene is TRBV5-6, the J gene TRBJ2-1; no firm D call. This CDR3 spans 15 amino acids. Trimming removed 0 bases from V and 7 bases from J, with 14 bases in between. CDR1 is SGHDT and CDR2 is YYEEEE in the germline V gene.

This chain links TRBV5-5 with TRBJ1-2; 9 nucleotides match TRBD1. Losses at the gene ends were 0 bases for V and 8 bases for J; bases not matched to a gene: 5. The CDR3 has 14 amino acids. The germline V gene encodes CDR1 SGHKS and CDR2 YYEKEE (reference sequence). This CDR3 is CASSLAGTGNGYTF. In nucleotides, the CDR3 is TGTGCCAGCAGCTTGGCGGGGACAGGGAACGGCTACACCTTC.

This clone appeared a few times. Other DNA sequences of this sample code for an identical CDR3. The rearrangement joins TRBV7-9 to TRBJ2-1; D call uncertain. Germline CDR1 is SEHNR and CDR2 is FQNEAQ (reference sequence). Between the trimmed V and J ends, which lost 3 bases and 8 bases, there was a span of 5 bases. This CDR3 spans 11 amino acids. The CDR3 nucleotides are TGTGCCAGCAGCTTCTTCGATGAGCAGTTCTTC. This encodes CASSFFDEQFF.

The chain links TRBV29-1 to TRBJ1-2; D gene ambiguous. Looked up from germline, CDR1 is SQVTM and CDR2 is ANQGSEA. There are 10 residues in the CDR3. V gave up 3 bases and J gave up 6 bases, with 5 bases separating them. DNA of the CDR3: TGCAGCGTTGATTTAAATGGCTACACCTTC. Protein sequence: CSVDLNGYTF.

This clone was seen at least ten times. The CDR3 DNA is TGTGCCAGCAGCTTTGGGACTAATAATGAGCAGTTCTTC. Encoded protein: CASSFGTNNEQFF. This chain joins TRBV7-3 and TRBJ2-1; 7 bases fit TRBD2. Per germline, CDR1 SGHTA and CDR2 FQGTGA. This CDR3 region has 13 residues. V trimming: 3 bases; J trimming: 7 bases; junction bases outside the gene matches: 3.

This clone was counted a few times. The CDR3 DNA reads as TGTGCCAGCAGTGTATGGATGAACACTGAAGCTTTCTTT. Protein product: CASSVWMNTEAFF. The V call is TRBV6-6, the J call TRBJ1-1; D is uncertain. This CDR3 is built from 13 residues. The germline gives CDR1 MNHNY, CDR2 SVGAGI (reference sequence). V lost 5 bases, J lost 0 bases, and 7 bases lay in between.

V gene TRBV21-1 combines with J gene TRBJ2-7; the D segment call TRBD2 is taken from the table without a DNA check. TRBV21-1 is recorded as a pseudogene. This CDR3 is 13 amino acids long. The CDR3 DNA reads TGTGCCAGCAGCAATAGCGGGAACTACGAGCAGTACTTC. Its protein product is CASSNSGNYEQYF.

The chain combines TRBV2 with TRBJ2-2; D not certain. The CDR3 covers 16 residues. Germline loops: CDR1 SNHLY, CDR2 FYNNEI. V shed 0 bases and J shed 1 base, with 9 bases lying between them. CDR3 sequence reads: CASSEAEQLNTGELFF. The CDR3 region has the DNA TGTGCCAGCAGTGAAGCTGAACAGCTGAACACCGGGGAGCTGTTTTTT.

The rearrangement links TRBV28 to TRBJ2-2, with 9 nucleotides matching TRBD1. The CDR3 runs to 16 residues. The V gene's germline CDR1 is MDHEN and CDR2 SYDVKM. V was clipped by 2 bases and J by 3 bases; unmatched bases: 4. CDR3 protein: CASSLQDRGDTGELFF. As DNA, the CDR3 is TGTGCCAGCAGTTTACAGGACAGGGGCGACACCGGGGAGCTGTTTTTT.

The CDR3 sequence is CASRLTSGELFF. The CDR3 coding sequence is TGTGCCAGCCGCCTAACGTCCGGGGAGCTGTTTTTT. The rearrangement joins TRBV6-6 to TRBJ2-2; D unresolved. Germline assignment: CDR1 MNHNY and CDR2 SVGAGI (reference sequence). V lost 8 bases to trimming and J lost 6 bases, with 10 bases between them. CDR3 length: 12 residues.

This chain connects TRBV19 to TRBJ1-2; TRBD1 matches at 7 bases. Germline CDR1 reads LNHDA; CDR2 reads SQIVND (reference sequence). The CDR3 runs to 15 residues. Trimming removed 3 bases from V and 7 bases from J; junction bases left unmatched: 11. CDR3 sequence: CASSIVSGTASGYTF. The DNA of the CDR3 is TGTGCCAGTAGTATCGTCTCCGGGACAGCTTCTGGCTACACCTTC.